This is a list of T cell receptor beta chains from one sample in a study of cytomegalovirus exposure and HLA in healthy donors. Data came from immunoSEQ multiplex PCR; TCRdb stores just in-frame clones and leaves some out. The ten top clones account for about 1.6%, within a sample of 130,000 to 150,000 clones. Material for sequencing was PBMCs. The receptor source for this set is a woman aged 45-65 years in good health and CMV-seronegative. Each CDR3 is given with its conserved first and last residue. The order of the fields is D gene, J gene, V gene, CDR3 protein, CDR3 DNA. A D gene is named only where the DNA matches it firmly.

D: NA; J: TRBJ1-4; V: TRBV5-1; CDR3: CASSSARREEKLFF; DNA: TGCGCCAGCAGTTCTGCACGGAGGGAGGAAAAACTGTTTTTT
D: NA; J: TRBJ2-1; V: TRBV4-2; CDR3: CASSQVGGIGAGGNEQFF; DNA: TGTGCCAGCAGCCAAGTGGGGGGTATTGGCGCAGGGGGGAATGAGCAGTTCTTC
D: NA; J: TRBJ2-7; V: TRBV7-9; CDR3: CASSGEIVYEQYF; DNA: TGTGCCAGTTCCGGGGAGATCGTTTACGAGCAGTACTTC
D: TRBD1; J: TRBJ1-1; V: TRBV7-9; CDR3: CASNPGQGDTEAFF; DNA: TGTGCCAGCAATCCGGGACAGGGGGACACTGAAGCTTTCTTT
D: NA; J: TRBJ1-1; V: TRBV27; CDR3: CASSLRHPGFSTEAFF; DNA: TGTGCCAGCAGTTTAAGACACCCCGGCTTTAGCACTGAAGCTTTCTTT
D: TRBD2; J: TRBJ2-5; V: TRBV9; CDR3: CASSVGASGGFQETQYF; DNA: TGTGCCAGCAGCGTAGGGGCTAGCGGGGGATTCCAAGAGACCCAGTACTTC
D: TRBD2; J: TRBJ2-7; V: TRBV7-9; CDR3: CASSLVFSPSGGSYEQYF; DNA: TGTGCCAGCAGCTTAGTTTTTTCGCCTAGCGGGGGGTCCTACGAGCAGTACTTC
D: TRBD2; J: TRBJ2-1; V: TRBV4-3; CDR3: CASSQDRGAGGPYNEQFF; DNA: TGCGCCAGCAGCCAAGATCGAGGAGCGGGAGGGCCCTACAATGAGCAGTTCTTC
D: TRBD2; J: TRBJ2-2; V: TRBV10-3; CDR3: CAISESRASGRAGELFF; DNA: TGTGCCATCAGTGAGTCTAGGGCTAGCGGGAGAGCCGGGGAGCTGTTTTTT
D: TRBD2; J: TRBJ2-5; V: TRBV10-3; CDR3: CAISEAGGGETQYF; DNA: TGTGCCATCAGTGAGGCGGGAGGCGGGGAGACCCAGTACTTC
D: NA; J: TRBJ2-5; V: TRBV7-8; CDR3: CASSLMTGEETQYF; DNA: TGTGCCAGCAGCTTAATGACGGGAGAGGAGACCCAGTACTTC
D: TRBD1; J: TRBJ2-7; V: TRBV28; CDR3: CASRGQGSSYEQYF; DNA: TGTGCCAGCAGGGGACAGGGGAGCTCCTACGAGCAGTACTTC
D: NA; J: TRBJ1-4; V: TRBV5-1; CDR3: CASSFWAGANEKLFF; DNA: TGCGCCAGCAGCTTTTGGGCAGGCGCGAATGAAAAACTGTTTTTT
D: NA; J: TRBJ2-7; V: TRBV19; CDR3: CASSITQLEGPYEQYF; DNA: TGTGCCAGTAGTATAACCCAACTTGAGGGCCCCTACGAGCAGTACTTC
D: TRBD1; J: TRBJ2-7; V: TRBV19; CDR3: CASSMGTGSYEQYF; DNA: TGTGCCAGTAGTATGGGGACAGGGTCCTACGAGCAGTACTTC
D: TRBD1; J: TRBJ2-1; V: TRBV2; CDR3: CATQGAQEQFF; DNA: TGTGCCACCCAGGGGGCTCAAGAGCAGTTCTTC
D: NA; J: TRBJ1-5; V: TRBV27; CDR3: CASSSQGRVNQPQHF; DNA: TGTGCCAGCAGTTCACAGGGACGGGTCAATCAGCCCCAGCATTTT
D: NA; J: TRBJ2-6; V: TRBV14; CDR3: CASSQGYLSGANVLTF; DNA: TGTGCCAGCAGCCAAGGGTACTTATCTGGGGCCAACGTCCTGACTTTC
D: NA; J: TRBJ1-2; V: TRBV21-1; CDR3: CASSGRPLHYGYTF; DNA: TGTGCCAGCAGCGGCAGGCCATTACACTATGGCTACACCTTC
D: NA; J: TRBJ1-1; V: TRBV5-1; CDR3: CASSLAGDLNTEAFF; DNA: TGCGCCAGCAGCTTGGCCGGGGATTTGAACACTGAAGCTTTCTTT
D: NA; J: TRBJ2-7; V: TRBV11-2; CDR3: CASSLGAGSNYEQYF; DNA: TGTGCCAGCAGCTTAGGGGCAGGGTCCAATTACGAGCAGTACTTC
D: TRBD1; J: TRBJ2-7; V: TRBV9; CDR3: CASSVGDRGYEQYF; DNA: TGTGCCAGCAGCGTAGGGGACAGAGGCTACGAGCAGTACTTC
D: TRBD2; J: TRBJ2-3; V: TRBV28; CDR3: CASSSPKLAGGTDTQYF; DNA: TGTGCCAGCAGTTCTCCCAAACTAGCGGGAGGTACAGATACGCAGTATTTT
D: NA; J: TRBJ2-2; V: TRBV7-9; CDR3: CASSPLRGSGELFF; DNA: TGTGCCAGCAGCCCTCTCAGGGGCTCCGGGGAGCTGTTTTTT
D: NA; J: TRBJ2-1; V: TRBV6-5; CDR3: CATRLRGSNEQFF; DNA: TGTGCCACCCGCCTTAGAGGGAGTAATGAGCAGTTCTTC
D: NA; J: TRBJ2-1; V: TRBV28; CDR3: CASSPGTHYNEQFF; DNA: TGTGCCAGCAGTCCCGGGACACATTACAATGAGCAGTTCTTC
D: NA; J: TRBJ1-5; V: TRBV30; CDR3: CAWHAGLGQPQHF; DNA: TGTGCCTGGCATGCAGGGCTGGGTCAGCCCCAGCATTTT
D: TRBD2; J: TRBJ2-3; V: TRBV18; CDR3: CASSPRTSGSTRGYTQYF; DNA: TGTGCCAGCTCACCACGCACTAGCGGTAGTACTAGGGGGTATACGCAGTATTTT
D: TRBD1; J: TRBJ1-5; V: TRBV29-1; CDR3: CSVVQGGNQPQHF; DNA: TGCAGCGTTGTACAGGGGGGCAATCAGCCCCAGCATTTT
D: TRBD1; J: TRBJ1-1; V: TRBV19; CDR3: CASSLGTGYTEAFF; DNA: TGTGCCAGTAGCCTCGGGACAGGGTACACTGAAGCTTTCTTT
D: TRBD2; J: TRBJ2-1; V: TRBV15; CDR3: CATSRESGASYEQFF; DNA: TGTGCCACCAGCAGAGAAAGCGGGGCCTCCTACGAGCAGTTCTTC